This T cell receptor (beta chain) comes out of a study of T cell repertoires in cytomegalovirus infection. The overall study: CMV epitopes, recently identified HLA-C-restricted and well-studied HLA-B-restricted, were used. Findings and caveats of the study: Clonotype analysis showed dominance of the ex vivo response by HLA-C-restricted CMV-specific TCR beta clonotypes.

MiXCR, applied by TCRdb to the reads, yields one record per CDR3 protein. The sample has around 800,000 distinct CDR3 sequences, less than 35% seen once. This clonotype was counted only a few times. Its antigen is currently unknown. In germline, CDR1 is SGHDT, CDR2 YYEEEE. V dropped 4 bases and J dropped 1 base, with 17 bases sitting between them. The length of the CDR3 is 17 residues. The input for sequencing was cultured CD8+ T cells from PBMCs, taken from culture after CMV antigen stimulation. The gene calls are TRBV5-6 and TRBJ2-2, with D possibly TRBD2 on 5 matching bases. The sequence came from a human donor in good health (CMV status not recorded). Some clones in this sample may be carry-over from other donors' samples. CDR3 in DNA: TGTGCCAGCAGCGAGAACGGGGTAATAGGGAACACCGGGGAGCTGTTTTTT. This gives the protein CASSENGVIGNTGELFF.